This T cell receptor beta chain was found in a study of OX40 agonist ivuxolimab in advanced cancers. Across the whole study: The dose-escalation cohort was roughly 83% male, with a mean age of about 58 years, ranging roughly 20 to 80.

This CDR3 contains 15 residues. V was clipped by 3 bases and J by 2 bases, with 14 bases between them. Germline-derived CDR1 and CDR2 are GTSNPN and SVGIG (reference sequence). Profiled with immunoSEQ multiplex PCR; TCRdb holds only in-frame clones, not every one. The sample holds roughly 69,000 clones, about 90% seen once. This clone has a handful of counts. Its antigen is unknown. Whole-study findings and limits: It was not determined which antigens were specifically recognized by the peripheral T cells that had undergone clonal expansion.

This rearrangement joins TRBV30 to TRBJ1-5, with a weak D call TRBD1 (6 bases). This TCR was recovered from an adult with an advanced solid tumor such as melanoma, head and neck, liver or kidney cancer. The sequenced sample was CD4+ or CD8+ T cells sorted from blood, obtained in a trial of the OX40 agonist ivuxolimab. As DNA, the CDR3 is TGTGCCTGGAGCGAAAGGGGGGCGCGCAATCAGCCCCAGCATTTT. It translates to CAWSERGARNQPQHF.